Below are 22 T cell receptor beta chains sequenced from a single sample in a study of early T cells in non-severe SARS-CoV-2 infection. From the 5' RACE reads, TCRdb called clonotypes with MiXCR, one entry per CDR3 protein. The repertoire has 80,000 to 95,000 distinct CDR3 sequences, roughly an eighth of them found once; the top ten carry about 6%. The material sequenced was whole blood. Receptors were obtained from an adult who was a healthcare worker with PCR-confirmed SARS-CoV-2 infection or an uninfected control (not recorded which).

V is TRBV20-1 and J is TRBJ2-5; tentative D call: TRBD2 (6 bases). This CDR3 is built from 13 residues. V shed 4 bases and J shed 1 base, with 10 bases lying between them. CDR1 is DFQATT and CDR2 is SNEGSKA in the germline V gene (reference sequence). CDR3 coding DNA: TGCAGTGCTACCTCTAGCGCCCAAGAGACCCAGTACTTC. It is translated as CSATSSAQETQYF.

This clonotype was picked up a small number of times. V is TRBV11-2 and J is TRBJ1-1, with TRBD1 identical over 7 bases. Trimming removed 5 bases from V and 4 bases from J; junction bases left unmatched: 10. The CDR3 spans 15 residues. Germline CDR1 reads SGHAT; CDR2 reads FQNNGV. Here the CDR3 DNA reads TGTGCCAGCAGCCCCCGGGACAGATTGCTCACTGAAGCTTTCTTT. As protein: CASSPRDRLLTEAFF.

The table lists this clonotype with a few counts. This rearrangement joins TRBV7-2 to TRBJ2-1; weak D call: TRBD2 (6 bases). From germline, CDR1 is SGHTA and CDR2 FQGNSA. V lost 5 bases to trimming and J lost 3 bases, with 8 bases between them. The CDR3 totals 13 residues. DNA for the CDR3: TGTGCCAGCAGCGTGACTAGCTACAATGAGCAGTTCTTC. Translation gives CASSVTSYNEQFF.

This clonotype was counted only a few times. The chain links TRBV20-1 to TRBJ2-2; D remains unclear. With 6 bases removed from V and 4 bases from J, the gap between germline ends came to 12 bases. Germline V gene lookup returns CDR1 DFQATT and CDR2 SNEGSKA (reference sequence). The CDR3 runs to 13 residues. The CDR3 loop reads CSAPTLRTGELFF. The CDR3, as DNA: TGCAGTGCGCCAACCTTGCGCACCGGGGAGCTGTTTTTT.

V usage is TRBV29-1 and J usage is TRBJ2-7, with TRBD2 identical over 8 bases. The CDR3 spans 18 residues. Trimming took 1 base from V and 3 from J; bases not matched to a gene: 17. Germline V gene data show CDR1 as SQVTM and CDR2 as ANQGSEA. The CDR3 region has the DNA TGCAGCGTTGAAGTAGTCGCGTTGGCTAGCGGGTTCCTCTACGAGCAGTACTTC. Amino acids: CSVEVVALASGFLYEQYF.

This clonotype has just a few counts. The chain carries TRBV7-3 and TRBJ2-1; 11 positions match TRBD2. The CDR3 is 20 residues long. The V segment lost 4 bases and the J segment 1 base; nucleotides outside the gene matches: 15. Per germline, CDR1 SGHTA and CDR2 FQGTGA. DNA of the CDR3: TGTGCCAGCAGCTCACCGGGACTAGCGGCAGGGCGAAATTCCTACAATGAGCAGTTCTTC. Its protein product is CASSSPGLAAGRNSYNEQFF.

The rearrangement links TRBV7-2 to TRBJ2-7; 9 nucleotides align to TRBD1. The germline CDR1 and CDR2 sequences are SGHTA and FQGNSA. Germline trimming cut 5 bases from V and 3 bases from J; bases unmatched to any gene: 8. The CDR3 contains 15 residues. Here the CDR3 reads CASSLQGAPDYEQYF. Written as DNA, the CDR3 is TGTGCCAGCAGCCTACAGGGGGCGCCCGACTACGAGCAGTACTTC. The variable domain in full, with the rest retrieved from reference TRBV7-2 and TRBJ2-7, is GAGVSQSPSNKVTEKGKDVELRCDPISGHTALYWYRQSLGQGLEFLIYFQGNSAPDKSGLPSDRFSAERTGGSVSTLTIQRTQQEDSAVYLCASSLQGAPDYEQYFGPGTRLTVT.

The gene calls are TRBV11-2 and TRBJ2-2; 10 bases are a match to TRBD1. Germline V gene lookup returns CDR1 SGHAT and CDR2 FQNNGV. The CDR3 loop spans 16 amino acids. With V trimmed by 5 bases and J by 5 bases, 8 bases remained unmatched. The CDR3 nucleotides read TGTGCCAGCAGCATCGACAGGGGGCTTGGAACCGGGGAGCTGTTTTTT. Translated, it gives CASSIDRGLGTGELFF. The full variable domain, its missing parts supplied by reference TRBV11-2 and TRBJ2-2, is EAGVAQSPRYKIIEKRQSVAFWCNPISGHATLYWYQQILGQGPKLLIQFQNNGVVDDSQLPKDRFSAERLKGVDSTLKIQPAKLEDSAVYLCASSIDRGLGTGELFFGEGSRLTVL.

The chain carries TRBV4-1 and TRBJ1-2; D perhaps matches TRBD1 (5 bases). This CDR3 has 16 residues. Deletions cut 4 bases from V and 2 bases from J, with 17 bases between. Germline CDR1 and CDR2: MGHRA and YSYEKL. The CDR3 bases are TGCGCCAGCAGCCCAGATAGGACAACAGCAAACTATGGCTACACCTTC. It yields the protein CASSPDRTTANYGYTF.

This clonotype has a handful of counts. The chain is built from TRBV12-3 or TRBV12-4 and TRBJ2-1, with a weak D call TRBD2 (5 bases). V shed 1 base and J shed 5 bases, with 15 bases lying between them. The CDR3 totals 16 residues. The CDR3 here is CASSLGERPPNNEQFF. The CDR3 region has the DNA TGTGCCAGCAGTTTAGGTGAGCGGCCTCCTAACAATGAGCAGTTCTTC.

This chain joins TRBV24-1 and TRBJ2-3, with 7 bases lining up with TRBD2. The CDR3 covers 15 residues. J gave up 1 base and V 1 base, and 1 base lay outside the gene matches. The germline gives CDR1 KGHDR, CDR2 SFDVKD. The CDR3, as DNA: TGTGCCACCAGTGATTTTGCGGGAGGCACAGATACGCAGTATTTT. It is translated as CATSDFAGGTDTQYF.

This sequence joins TRBV24-1 and TRBJ1-1; D unresolved. Germline assignment: CDR1 KGHDR and CDR2 SFDVKD. The CDR3 is 15 amino acids. V was shortened by 5 bases and J by 3 bases, with 15 bases between the two germline ends. The CDR3 nucleotides read TGTGCCACCAGTGTCCAGGACCTCGGGGACACTGAAGCTTTCTTT. Its translation: CATSVQDLGDTEAFF.

The chain carries TRBV20-1 and TRBJ2-1; the match to TRBD2 covers 12 bases. The V gene's germline CDR1 is DFQATT and CDR2 SNEGSKA (reference sequence). The CDR3 sequence is 15 residues long. Losses at the gene ends were 4 bases for V and 7 bases for J; bases not matched to a gene: 8. The CDR3 region has the DNA TGCAGTGCTACCCTACTAGCGGGAGGTGAAAATGAGCAGTTCTTC. Protein sequence: CSATLLAGGENEQFF.

This clonotype was found a few times. The chain recombines TRBV7-9 with TRBJ2-1, with D possibly called TRBD1 or TRBD2 (5 bases each). Germline lookup yields CDR1 SEHNR and CDR2 FQNEAQ (reference sequence). This CDR3 region has 18 residues. The V end was cut by 3 bases, the J end by 5 bases, with 23 bases between. CDR3 in amino acids: CASSLEPKLTGPDNEQFF. CDR3 nucleotide sequence: TGTGCCAGCAGCTTGGAGCCTAAGTTAACGGGGCCTGACAATGAGCAGTTCTTC.

The CDR3 coding sequence is TGCAGTGCTAGAGACCTTGGGACTAGCGCAGACACCGGGGAGCTGTTTTTT. It codes for CSARDLGTSADTGELFF. The chain carries TRBV20-1 and TRBJ2-2; 10 nucleotides align to TRBD2. V dropped 0 bases and J dropped 3; count of bases not matched to a gene: 7. The CDR3 is 17 amino acids. Germline-derived CDR1 and CDR2 are DFQATT and SNEGSKA (reference sequence).

In its sample, this clonotype was seen a few times. The chain employs TRBV27 and TRBJ2-7; TRBD2 aligns across 8 bases. V lost 6 bases, J lost 2 bases, and 9 bases stayed unmatched. The CDR3 totals 15 residues. CDR1 and CDR2 from the germline V gene are MNHEY and SMNVEV (reference sequence). The CDR3 reads CASSTWTSRTYEQYF. CDR3 coding DNA: TGTGCCAGCAGCACCTGGACTAGCAGGACCTACGAGCAGTACTTC.

In this sample, this clonotype turned up a few times. This chain links TRBV5-1 with TRBJ1-2; D possibly corresponds to TRBD1 (6 bases). Per germline, CDR1 SGHRS and CDR2 YFSETQ. Deletions cut 0 bases from V and 4 bases from J, with 19 bases between. The CDR3 sequence is 17 residues long. The CDR3 loop reads CASSLGGQQNYFYGYTF. CDR3 in DNA: TGCGCCAGCAGCTTGGGTGGACAGCAAAACTACTTCTATGGCTACACCTTC.

This rearrangement joins TRBV7-9 to TRBJ2-7; 7 nucleotides agree with TRBD1. Germline CDR1 is SEHNR and CDR2 is FQNEAQ (reference sequence). With 5 bases clipped from V and 5 bases from J, the junction kept 9 bases outside the gene matches. This CDR3 has 14 residues. The CDR3: CASSQLTGTHEQYF. The CDR3 DNA is TGTGCCAGCAGCCAATTGACAGGGACCCACGAGCAGTACTTC.

The V and J genes are TRBV2 and TRBJ1-1; the match to TRBD1 covers 9 bases. The trim removed 10 bases at V and 4 bases at J, leaving 7 bases unmatched. The CDR3 covers 13 residues. Germline assignment: CDR1 SNHLY and CDR2 FYNNEI. In DNA form, the CDR3 reads TGTGCCACTTTCCGGGACAGGGTCACTGAAGCTTTCTTT. It encodes CATFRDRVTEAFF.

V usage is TRBV7-6 and J usage is TRBJ2-5; D assignment may be TRBD1 or TRBD2 (5 bases each). CDR3 length equals 12 residues. Germline CDR1 SGHVS, CDR2 FNYEAQ. Trimming pared 5 bases from V and 5 bases from J, leaving 9 bases between. The CDR3 reads CASSAREETQYF. The CDR3 region has the DNA TGTGCCAGCAGCGCCAGGGAGGAGACCCAGTACTTC.

This clonotype was observed a handful of times. This chain uses TRBV20-1 with TRBJ2-5; D may correspond to TRBD1 or TRBD2 (5 bases each). The length of the CDR3 is 13 residues. V lost 8 bases and J lost 9, with 22 bases in between. The V gene's germline CDR1 is DFQATT and CDR2 SNEGSKA (reference sequence). CDR3 DNA sequence: TGCAGTACTCCGGGACCGGGGCGAATAGCCCAGTACTTC. It translates to CSTPGPGRIAQYF.

Many counts were recorded for this clonotype. The chain has TRBV6-1 and TRBJ1-2; 9 nucleotides agree with TRBD1. The germline CDR1 and CDR2 sequences are MNHNS and SASEGT. The CDR3 loop spans 15 amino acids. J was trimmed by 6 bases and V by 6 bases; bases with no gene match: 11. The CDR3, as DNA: TGTGCCAGCAGCCGGGGCGCCGGGACAGGGAATGGCTACACCTTC. It encodes CASSRGAGTGNGYTF.